This TCR beta chain was captured by sequencing in a study of T cells of healthy individuals. CDR3 length: 17 residues. J was trimmed by 0 bases and V by 2 bases; bases with no gene match: 12. Per germline, CDR1 GTSNPN and CDR2 SVGIG (reference sequence). Via MiXCR, TCRdb re-called the 5' RACE reads, giving one row per CDR3 protein. Seen here are 65,000 to 95,000 distinct CDR3 sequences, 4% to 5.5% observed once, and the top ten hold about 7.5%. The receptor was derived from a female donor in good health. This chain uses TRBV30 with TRBJ1-2, with 7 positions matching TRBD1. The CDR3 DNA is TGTGCCTGGAGTCCGACAGGGAGGGGCCCGTCTAACTATGGCTACACCTTC. Translated: CAWSPTGRGPSNYGYTF.